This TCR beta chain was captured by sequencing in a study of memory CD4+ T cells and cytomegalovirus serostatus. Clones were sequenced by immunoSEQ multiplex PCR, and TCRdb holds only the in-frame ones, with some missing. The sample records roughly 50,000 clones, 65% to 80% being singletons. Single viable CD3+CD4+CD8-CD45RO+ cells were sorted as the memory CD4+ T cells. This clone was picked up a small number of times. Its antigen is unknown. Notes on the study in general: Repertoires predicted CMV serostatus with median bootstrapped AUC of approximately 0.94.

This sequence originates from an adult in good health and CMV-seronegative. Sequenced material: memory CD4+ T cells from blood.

CDR3 nucleotide sequence: TGCGCCAGCAGCTTGCACGGAGACACTGAAGCTTTCTTT. Its translation: CASSLHGDTEAFF. The chain is built from TRBV5-1 and TRBJ1-1; no clear D. CDR3 length: 13 amino acids. V was cut by 1 base and J by 3 bases, with 7 bases left in between. In germline, CDR1 is SGHRS, CDR2 YFSETQ.